This TCR beta chain was captured in a study of shared clonotypes between healthy human individuals. Study as a whole: Researchers drew samples from two women and a few men aged 18 to 49.

Sorted-subset replicate PCR reactions contained 150 to 200 ng DNA, corresponding to roughly 29,000 T cell genomes. Sequencing was performed with immunoSEQ multiplex PCR; in TCRdb, only in-frame clones are kept and a portion is missing. This table holds over a million clones, roughly 74% found once. The CDR3 loop spans 17 amino acids. V was pared by 0 bases and J by 1 base, with 6 bases of the junction left unmatched. Germline V lookup: CDR1 SGHTA, CDR2 FQGTGA. The sample comprised memory CD4+ T cells from PBMCs. Subset of the sample: CD45RA-negative fraction. The chain couples TRBV7-3 to TRBJ2-3, with 8 positions matching TRBD2. The TCR was taken from a man aged 18 to 30 in good health. Some clones in this sample may be carry-over from other donors' samples. The CDR3 nucleotides are TGTGCCAGCAGCTTAACGTCCGGGACTAGGGGCACAGATACGCAGTATTTT. It is translated as CASSLTSGTRGTDTQYF.